This T cell receptor (beta chain) was profiled in a study of T cell repertoires in cytomegalovirus infection (dated by TCRdb to the late 2010s). In terms of the full investigation: Donor HLA type was relevant to the analysis, as public TCR beta signatures indicated carriage of CMV infection together with the matching HLA type. Study-wide findings and limitations: In both this cohort and an independent cohort of a few hundred donors, the cumulative frequency of public TCR beta family members distinguished carriers of CMV infection plus the relevant HLA type. The ex vivo response was dominated by HLA-C-restricted CMV-specific TCR beta clonotypes, and the single most frequent clonotype in two of eight donors was supplied by these HLA-C-restricted clonotypes.

This clonotype was observed many times. No cognate antigen has been identified for it. No quality values exist for individual bases; no much larger clone is one base distant. TCRdb records Illumina HiSeq 1500 as the sequencer. TCRdb applied fastp at Q25 and MiXCR to the public reads, then kept only in-frame beta chains. When rows share a CDR3 protein, they turn into one entry using the most common DNA and genes. In this sample the table shows 480,000 or so distinct CDR3 sequences, approximately 10% of which occur a single time. Of the sample, more than 8.5% is held by the ten largest clones. Taken from cysteine to phenylalanine, the CDR3 has 16 residues. Of the read, only the CDR3 DNA is kept; its 48 bases are in frame from base 1. V drops 2 bases and J drops 8 bases, leaving 18 bases in between.

The V and J genes are TRBV23-1 and TRBJ1-4; no D segment can be confidently identified. TRBV23-1 is an ORF, with its function uncertain. Sequencing used PBMCs. This receptor was identified in a human donor in good health (CMV status not recorded). Some clones in this sample may be carry-over from other donors' samples. The DNA reads as follows: TGCGCCAGCAGTCAACTTTGTTCCGACCTTGGAGAAAAACTGTTTTTT. Translated, this is CASSQLCSDLGEKLFF.